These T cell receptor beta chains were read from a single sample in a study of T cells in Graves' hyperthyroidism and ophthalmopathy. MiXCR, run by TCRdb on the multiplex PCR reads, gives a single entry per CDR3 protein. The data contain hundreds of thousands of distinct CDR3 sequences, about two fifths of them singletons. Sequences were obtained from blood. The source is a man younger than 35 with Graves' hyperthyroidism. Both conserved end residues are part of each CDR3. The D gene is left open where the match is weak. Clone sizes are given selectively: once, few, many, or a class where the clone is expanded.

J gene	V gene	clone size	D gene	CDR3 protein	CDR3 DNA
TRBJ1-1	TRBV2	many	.	CASSEAVTRGTEAFF	TGTGCCAGCAGTGAAGCGGTCACTCGGGGGACTGAAGCTTTCTTT
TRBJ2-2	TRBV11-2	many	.	CASSQAPTGELFF	TGTGCCAGCAGTCAGGCGCCAACCGGGGAGCTGTTTTTT
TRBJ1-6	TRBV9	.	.	CASSQEEQVNSPLHF	TGTGCCAGCAGCCAAGAGGAACAAGTTAATTCACCCCTCCACTTT
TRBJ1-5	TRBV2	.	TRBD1	CASRDQTGGNQPQHF	TGTGCCAGCAGGGACCAGACAGGGGGGAATCAGCCCCAGCATTTT
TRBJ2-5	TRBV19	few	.	CASSHGTSKETQYF	TGTGCCAGTAGTCATGGGACCAGCAAAGAGACCCAGTACTTC
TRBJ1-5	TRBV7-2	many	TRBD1	CASSSQGQGGNQPQHF	TGTGCCAGCAGCTCACAGGGGCAGGGTGGGAATCAGCCCCAGCATTTT
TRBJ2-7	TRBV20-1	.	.	CSARRRGWYEQYF	TGCAGTGCTAGGAGGAGGGGTTGGTACGAGCAGTACTTC
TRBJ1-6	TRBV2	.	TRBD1	CASRRQGSNSPLHF	TGTGCCAGCAGGAGACAGGGGTCGAATTCACCCCTCCACTTT
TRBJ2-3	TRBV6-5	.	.	CASTPGRATDTQYF	TGTGCCAGCACCCCGGGCAGGGCGACAGATACGCAGTATTTT
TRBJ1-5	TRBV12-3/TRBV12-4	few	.	CASSLGAKQPQHF	TGTGCCAGCAGTTTAGGGGCAAAACAGCCCCAGCATTTT
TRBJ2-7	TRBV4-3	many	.	CASSQGTGLVEQYF	TGCGCCAGCAGCCAAGGGACGGGACTCGTCGAGCAGTACTTC
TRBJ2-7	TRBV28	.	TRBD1	CATRQGHEQYF	TGTGCCACTAGACAGGGCCACGAGCAGTACTTC
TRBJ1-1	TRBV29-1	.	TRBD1	CSVGDRAGTEAFF	TGCAGCGTTGGGGACAGGGCCGGCACTGAAGCTTTCTTT
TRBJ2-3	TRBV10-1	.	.	CASGIDRKNTDTQYF	TGCGCCAGCGGTATAGACAGGAAAAACACAGATACGCAGTATTTT
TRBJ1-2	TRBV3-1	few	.	CASSQDIAYGYTF	TGTGCCAGCAGCCAAGATATAGCCTATGGCTACACCTTC